A selection of T cell receptor beta chains follows, all from one sample in a study of monozygotic twins with inflammatory bowel disease. TCRdb re-called the 5' RACE reads and shows each CDR3 protein once, DNA omitted. The repertoire table contains approximately 40,000 distinct CDR3 sequences. Sequenced input: blood. These receptors all come from a human donor with ulcerative colitis or Crohn's disease, or a healthy co-twin of an affected twin (not recorded which). CDR3s include the opening cysteine and the closing phenylalanine or tryptophan. Only some rows state a clone size, as once, few, many or a class for expanded clones.

CDR3: CASSFLRTNTEAFF
V: TRBV11-2
J: TRBJ1-1
size: .
length: 14

CDR3: CASSRRQGRTNAKYF
V: TRBV5-6
J: TRBJ2-4
size: .
length: 15

CDR3: CATNIGENEQFF
V: TRBV7-9
J: TRBJ2-1
size: .
length: 12

CDR3: CASSGDLLKETQYF
V: TRBV28
J: TRBJ2-5
size: .
length: 14

CDR3: CASSLSYGDRVYTGELFF
V: TRBV4-1
J: TRBJ2-2
size: .
length: 18

CDR3: CASRRTPGGAGDSPLHF
V: TRBV6-5
J: TRBJ1-6
size: .
length: 17

CDR3: CASSQEGLTGELFF
V: TRBV4-1
J: TRBJ2-2
size: .
length: 14

CDR3: CATSREVYDRKYF
V: TRBV15
J: TRBJ2-7
size: .
length: 13

CDR3: CASSYQSAVRGYTF
V: TRBV6-2/TRBV6-3
J: TRBJ1-2
size: .
length: 14

CDR3: CASSLGPTYNEQFF
V: TRBV5-1
J: TRBJ2-1
size: .
length: 14

CDR3: CASNKDSGNTIYF
V: TRBV2
J: TRBJ1-3
size: .
length: 13

CDR3: CASTSRDAGLTQYF
V: TRBV6-1
J: TRBJ2-5
size: .
length: 14

CDR3: CASSLGLVGYNEQFF
V: TRBV7-2
J: TRBJ2-1
size: .
length: 15

CDR3: CASSEFAGAVYGYTF
V: TRBV2
J: TRBJ1-2
size: .
length: 15

CDR3: CASSKPLEARRAWFTDTQYF
V: TRBV10-2
J: TRBJ2-3
size: .
length: 20

CDR3: CASSVDVDTQYF
V: TRBV7-9
J: TRBJ2-3
size: .
length: 12

CDR3: CASSEATLAKNIQYF
V: TRBV6-1
J: TRBJ2-4
size: .
length: 15

CDR3: CASSRAGTGNDGYTF
V: TRBV18
J: TRBJ1-2
size: .
length: 15

CDR3: CSATAGLASSYEQYF
V: TRBV20-1
J: TRBJ2-7
size: .
length: 15

CDR3: CSALDSLHNQPQHF
V: TRBV20-1
J: TRBJ1-5
size: .
length: 14

CDR3: CASSLVTTDTQYF
V: TRBV7-3
J: TRBJ2-3
size: .
length: 13

CDR3: CASGTRDRDIDYTF
V: TRBV12-3/TRBV12-4
J: TRBJ1-2
size: .
length: 14

CDR3: CASSLEVNDGYTF
V: TRBV5-1
J: TRBJ1-2
size: .
length: 13

CDR3: CASSFRAGNTEAFF
V: TRBV5-4
J: TRBJ1-1
size: .
length: 14

CDR3: CASSLGAANSQETQYF
V: TRBV5-1
J: TRBJ2-5
size: medium-sized
length: 16

CDR3: CASSQGLAGSETQYF
V: TRBV14
J: TRBJ2-5
size: .
length: 15

CDR3: CSLRGESYNEQFF
V: TRBV29-1
J: TRBJ2-1
size: .
length: 13

CDR3: CASSLDGQNEKLFF
V: TRBV6-1
J: TRBJ1-4
size: .
length: 14